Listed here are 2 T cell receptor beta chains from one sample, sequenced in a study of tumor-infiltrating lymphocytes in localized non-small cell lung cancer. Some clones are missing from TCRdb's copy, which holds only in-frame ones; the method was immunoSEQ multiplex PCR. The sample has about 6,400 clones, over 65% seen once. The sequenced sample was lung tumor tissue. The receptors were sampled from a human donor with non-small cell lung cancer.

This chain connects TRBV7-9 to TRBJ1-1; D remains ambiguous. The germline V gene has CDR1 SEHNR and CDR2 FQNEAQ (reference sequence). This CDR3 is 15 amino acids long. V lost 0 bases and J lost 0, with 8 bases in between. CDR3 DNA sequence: TGTGCCAGCAGCTTAGCCAGGCTCATGAACACTGAAGCTTTCTTT. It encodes CASSLARLMNTEAFF.

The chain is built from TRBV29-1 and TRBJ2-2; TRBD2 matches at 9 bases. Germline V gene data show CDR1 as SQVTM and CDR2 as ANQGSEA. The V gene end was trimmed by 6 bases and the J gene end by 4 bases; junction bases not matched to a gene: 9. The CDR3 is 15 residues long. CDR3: CSVQAGGILTGELFF. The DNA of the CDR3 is TGCAGCGTCCAGGCGGGGGGGATCCTCACCGGGGAGCTGTTTTTT.